The rows below give T cell receptor beta chains drawn from one sample of a study of blood T cell repertoires in COVID-19. The protocol was immunoSEQ multiplex PCR, while the TCRdb copy is restricted to in-frame clones and leaves out a portion. The profile shows about 280,000 clones, roughly 85% of them singletons. Sequencing was carried out using PBMCs or T cells enriched from blood (not recorded which). Receptors were obtained from a woman in her forties or fifties who had recovered from COVID-19. Each CDR3 is given with its conserved first and last residue. D genes are given only for firm matches. Rows give clone size only sometimes, using once, few, many, or a class for an expanded clone.

TGTGCCAGTAGTGATTTGACAGGGAAGCAAGAGACCCAGTACTTC	CASSDLTGKQETQYF	TRBD1	TRBV19	-	TRBJ2-5	15
TGTGCCAGCAGCTCAGGGACTGTGGGTTGGAACACTGAAGCTTTCTTT	CASSSGTVGWNTEAFF	-	TRBV5-4	-	TRBJ1-1	16
TGTGCCAGCAGCGCTGCTGGGCAGGGTCCAAATCAGCCCCAGCATTTT	CASSAAGQGPNQPQHF	-	TRBV7-9	few	TRBJ1-5	16
TGTGCCAGCAGCGAGGGGGGGCCTTCAAACACAGATACGCAGTATTTT	CASSEGGPSNTDTQYF	-	TRBV25-1	-	TRBJ2-3	16
TGTGCCAGCAGACCCATAGGGGGTTTCACAGATACGCAGTATTTT	CASRPIGGFTDTQYF	-	TRBV9	-	TRBJ2-3	15
TGTGCCAGCAGCCTGTCCAGGGGTTTCGGTTCCTACGAGCAGTACTTC	CASSLSRGFGSYEQYF	-	TRBV7-2	-	TRBJ2-7	16
TGTGCCAGCAGGGGGCGCGTTCAGCCCCAGCATTTT	CASRGRVQPQHF	-	TRBV2	-	TRBJ1-5	12
TGTGCCAGCAGTTCCGCCGGGACAGGGCGGAAGATAGGCAATCAGCCCCAGCATTTT	CASSSAGTGRKIGNQPQHF	TRBD1	TRBV28	-	TRBJ1-5	19
TGTGCCAGCACTAGGGGTAGCGGGACTACCTACGAGCAGTACTTC	CASTRGSGTTYEQYF	TRBD2	TRBV6-5	-	TRBJ2-7	15
TGTGCCAGTAGGATACGATCAGCGGGCAATGAGCAGTTCTTC	CASRIRSAGNEQFF	-	TRBV6-5	-	TRBJ2-1	14
TGTGCCAGTAGTATTCTAAGCGGGTCATCCTACGAGCAGTACTTC	CASSILSGSSYEQYF	-	TRBV19	-	TRBJ2-7	15
TGTGCCAGCAGTCCCCGACTGTTAAGCAATCAGCCCCAGCATTTT	CASSPRLLSNQPQHF	-	TRBV27	-	TRBJ1-5	15
TGTGCCAGCAGCCAAGGACTAGCGGTCCAAGAGACCCAGTACTTC	CASSQGLAVQETQYF	TRBD2	TRBV14	few	TRBJ2-5	15
TGTGCCAGCAGTTACCAAACAGGGTCTCGGGACATTCAGTACTTC	CASSYQTGSRDIQYF	-	TRBV6-2/TRBV6-3	-	TRBJ2-4	15
TGTGCCAGCAGCTTAGGAACAGTCAAGGCTGGAAACACCATATATTTT	CASSLGTVKAGNTIYF	-	TRBV7-8	-	TRBJ1-3	16
TGTGCCAGCTCACCCCGACTGGCGCCGGACAGGGCCTATGGCTACACCTTC	CASSPRLAPDRAYGYTF	TRBD1	TRBV18	-	TRBJ1-2	17
TGTGCCAGTACTGGGACAGATCAGCCCCAGCATTTT	CASTGTDQPQHF	TRBD1	TRBV19	-	TRBJ1-5	12
TGTGCCAGCAGTTTAAGGCGGTCAGTTAATTCACCCCTCCACTTT	CASSLRRSVNSPLHF	-	TRBV27	-	TRBJ1-6	15
TGTGCCAGCAGCCCAGGGGGACAAGAGACCCAGTACTTC	CASSPGGQETQYF	TRBD1	TRBV4-2	-	TRBJ2-5	13
TGTGCCAGCAGCCCCCACGGAGAGACTTGGAATGAAAAACTGTTTTTT	CASSPHGETWNEKLFF	-	TRBV28	-	TRBJ1-4	16
TGTGCCAGTCGCCGACAGGAGAGCTCCTACGAGCAGTACTTC	CASRRQESSYEQYF	-	TRBV19	-	TRBJ2-7	14
TGTGCCAGTAGTCCCGGACTAATCCCCGATCCGTTCTTC	CASSPGLIPDPFF	-	TRBV19	-	TRBJ2-1	13
TGTGCCAGCTCCCCCGGGGCAGGGGTCACAGATACGCAGTATTTT	CASSPGAGVTDTQYF	-	TRBV18	-	TRBJ2-3	15
TGTGCCAGCAGCCTTACAGGGGCGGGCACAGATACGCAGTATTTT	CASSLTGAGTDTQYF	TRBD1	TRBV4-2	-	TRBJ2-3	15
TGTGCCAGTAGTGTCCAGGCTGACACCGGGGAGCTGTTTTTT	CASSVQADTGELFF	-	TRBV19	-	TRBJ2-2	14
TGTGCCAGCAGCCGCCGGACAGGGGGCTACAATGAGCAGTTCTTC	CASSRRTGGYNEQFF	TRBD1	TRBV3-1/TRBV3-2	-	TRBJ2-1	15
TGCGCCAGCAGCTTGAGTCGGGAGGGCCGCGAGCAGTACTTC	CASSLSREGREQYF	TRBD2	TRBV5-1	-	TRBJ2-7	14
TGTGCCAGCAGTGGGTACTGGACTGAAGCTTTCTTT	CASSGYWTEAFF	-	TRBV2	-	TRBJ1-1	12
TGTGCCAGCAGCACCCTGGCAGCCTCAGGGCCCCAGCATTTT	CASSTLAASGPQHF	-	TRBV6-4	once	TRBJ1-5	14
TGTGCCAGCAGTTCCCATCCCCATCAGCCCCAGCATTTT	CASSSHPHQPQHF	-	TRBV28	few	TRBJ1-5	13
TGTGCCAGCAGGAGACTGATACAAGAGACCCAGTACTTC	CASRRLIQETQYF	-	TRBV6-5	once	TRBJ2-5	13
TGTGCCAGCAACGTCGGTGGCGAGCAGTACTTC	CASNVGGEQYF	-	TRBV7-9	-	TRBJ2-7	11
TGTGCCAGCACCAGGGGGACCCTCGATGAGCAGTTCTTC	CASTRGTLDEQFF	TRBD1	TRBV9	-	TRBJ2-1	13
TGTGCCAGCAGCCACCCATCGAGGGAGCAGTACTTC	CASSHPSREQYF	-	TRBV3-1/TRBV3-2	-	TRBJ2-7	12
TGTGCCAGCAGAGCCACGGGACAGCCTCAAGAGACCCAGTACTTC	CASRATGQPQETQYF	TRBD1	TRBV25-1	few	TRBJ2-5	15
TGTGCCAGCAGCTTAGTTTTGAACGGTGAAAAACTGTTTTTT	CASSLVLNGEKLFF	-	TRBV7-2	-	TRBJ1-4	14
TGTGCCATCAGTGACTTTCTCGGACAGGGGTACAATGAGCAGTTCTTC	CAISDFLGQGYNEQFF	TRBD1	TRBV10-3	-	TRBJ2-1	16
TGCGCCAGCAGCTTGGCCGGGACACCGAGCACTGAAGCTTTCTTT	CASSLAGTPSTEAFF	-	TRBV5-1	-	TRBJ1-1	15
TGTGCCACCAGTGACGAGACAAATGAAAAACTGTTTTTT	CATSDETNEKLFF	-	TRBV24-1	-	TRBJ1-4	13
TGTGCCAGCAGCTTGGAGGGGAAAAGGGGGCTTCATGGCTACACCTTC	CASSLEGKRGLHGYTF	TRBD1	TRBV5-4	-	TRBJ1-2	16
TGCGCCAGCAGCCCGGCAGGGGGCGGGAGGGCCGCGGAGACCCAGTACTTC	CASSPAGGGRAAETQYF	-	TRBV4-1	-	TRBJ2-5	17
TGTGCCAGCACGCTCACGCAGGGCAATCAGCCCCAGCATTTT	CASTLTQGNQPQHF	-	TRBV2	-	TRBJ1-5	14
TGTGCCAGCAGTTTCACGTCCCGAGCTGAAGCTTTCTTT	CASSFTSRAEAFF	-	TRBV12-3/TRBV12-4	-	TRBJ1-1	13
TGTGCCAGCAGCCAGGAACAGGTCCCGGGCTATCAGCCCCAGCATTTT	CASSQEQVPGYQPQHF	-	TRBV4-2	-	TRBJ1-5	16
TGTGCCAGCAGCCGGACAGGGGATCAGCCCCAGCATTTT	CASSRTGDQPQHF	TRBD1	TRBV7-9	-	TRBJ1-5	13
TGTGCCAGCAGCCGAGCTAATCAGCCCCAGCATTTT	CASSRANQPQHF	-	TRBV12-3/TRBV12-4	-	TRBJ1-5	12